Each of the 32 T cell receptor beta chains below was sequenced from the same sample in a study of blood T cell repertoires in COVID-19. Sequencing was performed with immunoSEQ multiplex PCR; in TCRdb, only in-frame clones are kept and a portion is missing. This table holds about 320,000 clones, 88% found once. Sequenced: PBMCs or T cells enriched from blood (not recorded which). Source of these receptors: a man aged 25-40 years who had recovered from COVID-19.

J is TRBJ1-4 and V is TRBV5-6; D is undetermined. The germline V gene has CDR1 SGHDT and CDR2 YYEEEE. The germline V and J ends were trimmed by 0 bases and 8 bases, with 11 bases remaining between them. The CDR3 extends over 14 amino acids. The CDR3 DNA follows: TGTGCCAGCAGCTTGGGGCAGACGGGAGAAAAACTGTTTTTT. Its translation: CASSLGQTGEKLFF.

The V gene is TRBV7-3, the J gene TRBJ2-3, with D perhaps TRBD2 (5 bases). The CDR3 sequence is 15 residues long. CDR1 and CDR2 from the germline V gene are SGHTA and FQGTGA. The V end was cut by 1 base, the J end by 6 bases, with 14 bases between. The CDR3: CASSLSGVAGDTQYF. CDR3 DNA sequence: TGTGCCAGCAGCTTAAGCGGCGTCGCGGGTGATACGCAGTATTTT.

The V and J genes are TRBV7-6 and TRBJ1-1; maybe TRBD1 (5 bases). The germline V and J ends were trimmed by 1 base and 1 base, with 10 bases remaining between them. This CDR3 has 15 amino acids. Germline V gene data show CDR1 as SGHVS and CDR2 as FNYEAQ. The CDR3 spells CASSLESGGNTEAFF. For the CDR3, the DNA is TGTGCCAGCAGCTTAGAGTCCGGGGGGAACACTGAAGCTTTCTTT.

The chain uses TRBV11-2 and TRBJ2-3, with 7 nucleotides matching TRBD1. The germline V gene encodes CDR1 SGHAT and CDR2 FQNNGV. The J segment lost 2 bases and the V segment lost 2 bases, leaving 7 bases of the junction unmatched. The length of the CDR3 is 16 residues. DNA for the CDR3: TGTGCCAGCAGCTTACCTGTCGACAGGGACACAGATACGCAGTATTTT. This gives the protein CASSLPVDRDTDTQYF.

The chain carries TRBV10-3 and TRBJ1-2; tentative D call: TRBD1 (5 bases). Trimming took off 2 bases at V and 3 bases at J, with 7 bases between the two ends. Germline V gene lookup returns CDR1 ENHRY and CDR2 SYGVKD. CDR3 length: 13 residues. In DNA, the CDR3 is TGTGCCATCAGTGAGGGACAACACTATGGCTACACCTTC. Encoded protein: CAISEGQHYGYTF.

This clone showed up just a few times. V usage is TRBV4-1 and J usage is TRBJ1-5, with D hard to call. This CDR3 region has 16 residues. CDR1 MGHRA and CDR2 YSYEKL come from the germline V gene. Trimming removed 1 base from V and 1 base from J, with 11 bases in between. The DNA for the CDR3 is TGCGCCAGCAGCCAAGGGCAGACAACAAGCAATCAGCCCCAGCATTTT. Its translation is CASSQGQTTSNQPQHF.

The chain joins TRBV18 to TRBJ2-6, with D hard to call. The V end was cut by 3 bases, the J end by 0 bases, with 6 bases between. The V gene's germline CDR1 is KGHSH and CDR2 LQKENI. CDR3 size: 15 residues. CDR3 nucleotide sequence: TGTGCCAGCTCACCTCAGGACTCTGGGGCCAACGTCCTGACTTTC. Translation: CASSPQDSGANVLTF.

This rearrangement joins TRBV18 to TRBJ1-6; tentatively, D is TRBD1 (5 bases). The V end lost 0 bases, the J end lost 7 bases, and 10 bases lay between the germline ends. The CDR3 is 15 residues long. The V gene's germline CDR1 is KGHSH and CDR2 LQKENI. CDR3 sequence (DNA): TGTGCCAGCTCACCACCGGCAGGGAGGAATTCACCCCTCCACTTT. It encodes CASSPPAGRNSPLHF. The complete variable domain, with remaining parts taken from reference TRBV18 and TRBJ1-6, reads NAGVMQNPRHLVRRRGQEARLRCSPMKGHSHVYWYRQLPEEGLKFMVYLQKENIIDESGMPKERFSAEFPKEGPSILRIQQVVRGDSAAYFCASSPPAGRNSPLHFGNGTRLTVT.

CDR3 amino acids: CASSVVRGSNTEAFF. The CDR3 DNA sequence: TGTGCCAGCAGCGTAGTGCGGGGTTCCAACACTGAAGCTTTCTTT. The rearrangement uses TRBV9 and TRBJ1-1; D uncertain. The germline CDR1 and CDR2 sequences are SGDLS and YYNGEE. Trimming took off 0 bases at V and 2 bases at J, with 11 bases between the two ends. The CDR3 is 15 residues long.

CDR3 sequence reads: CASSDTRVRVNEQFF. The CDR3 DNA reads TGTGCCAGCAGTGATACACGGGTGAGAGTAAATGAGCAGTTCTTC. This chain links TRBV25-1 with TRBJ2-1, with unresolved D. Germline V gene lookup returns CDR1 MGHDK and CDR2 SYGVNS. V was clipped by 3 bases and J by 7 bases, with 16 bases between them. The CDR3 has 15 amino acids.

This clone was seen once. The V gene is TRBV6-1, the J gene TRBJ1-1, with a tentative D call TRBD1 (6 bases). The length of the CDR3 is 14 residues. Deletions cut 1 base from V and 3 bases from J, with 9 bases between. CDR1 is MNHNS, CDR2 SASEGT, per germline. The CDR3 DNA is TGTGCCAGCAGTGAAGGAGGGGGGGACACTGAAGCTTTCTTT. The encoded protein is CASSEGGGDTEAFF.

The chain carries TRBV12-3 or TRBV12-4 and TRBJ1-2, with D unresolved. This CDR3 spans 11 amino acids. V was cut by 6 bases and J by 13 bases, with 15 bases left in between. Here the CDR3 DNA reads TGTGCCAGCAGCTTATCGACACGAAGCACCTTC. This gives the protein CASSLSTRSTF.

The chain links TRBV10-1 to TRBJ2-7; tentatively, D is TRBD1 (6 bases). Germline CDR1 is WNHNN and CDR2 is SYGVQD (reference sequence). The CDR3 sequence is 14 residues long. V was cut by 2 bases and J by 6 bases, with 14 bases left in between. The CDR3 sequence: CASSEMAGEGEQYF. The DNA of the CDR3 is TGCGCCAGCAGTGAGATGGCAGGGGAAGGCGAGCAGTACTTC.

The genes are TRBV18 and TRBJ1-2, with 8 bases lining up with TRBD1. V trimming: 2 bases; J trimming: 8 bases; junction bases outside the gene matches: 4. The V gene's germline CDR1 is KGHSH and CDR2 LQKENI. The CDR3 runs to 13 residues. DNA for the CDR3: TGTGCCAGCTCACCAGAGACAGGGGTCGGCTACACCTTC. Translated: CASSPETGVGYTF.

The CDR3 nucleotides are TGTGCCAGTAGCCAGACAGTCGTCGGGACCCAGTACTTC. It encodes CASSQTVVGTQYF. The J gene is TRBJ2-5, the V gene TRBV19; tentatively, D is TRBD1 (5 bases). CDR1 and CDR2 (germline): LNHDA, SQIVND (reference sequence). The CDR3 contains 13 residues. The ends were cut back, 6 bases at V and 7 bases at J, with 15 bases in the middle.

Ten or more counts support this clone. The chain couples TRBV5-1 to TRBJ1-1; tentative D call: TRBD1 (6 bases). The V end was cut by 5 bases, the J end by 5 bases, with 16 bases between. CDR1 is SGHRS and CDR2 is YFSETQ in the germline V gene. The CDR3 loop spans 14 amino acids. CDR3 residues: CASRVNQGNTEAFF. CDR3 in DNA: TGCGCCAGCAGAGTAAACCAGGGGAATACTGAAGCTTTCTTT.

The chain recombines TRBV18 with TRBJ1-6, with D hard to call. The CDR3 spans 17 residues. Germline assignment: CDR1 KGHSH and CDR2 LQKENI. Trimming stripped 0 bases from V and 1 base from J, with 10 bases between. CDR3 protein: CASSPPGGRSYNSPLHF. CDR3 in DNA: TGTGCCAGCTCACCACCAGGAGGACGATCCTATAATTCACCCCTCCACTTT.

The chain links TRBV6-5 to TRBJ2-7; 10 positions match TRBD1. Looked up from germline, CDR1 is MNHEY and CDR2 is SVGAGI. The J segment lost 4 bases and the V segment lost 6 bases, leaving 9 bases of the junction unmatched. The CDR3 sequence is 15 residues long. The CDR3 protein is CASSIGQGVRYEQYF. The CDR3, as DNA: TGTGCCAGCAGCATAGGACAGGGGGTCAGGTACGAGCAGTACTTC.

The J gene is TRBJ2-7, the V gene TRBV4-1; tentative D call: TRBD2 (6 bases). The CDR3 is made up of 14 amino acids. Germline V CDR1 and CDR2: MGHRA, YSYEKL. The V end lost 1 base, the J end lost 3 bases, and 10 bases lay between the germline ends. CDR3 region: CASSQVSGDYEQYF. The CDR3 coding sequence is TGCGCCAGCAGCCAAGTCTCGGGGGACTACGAGCAGTACTTC.

The chain joins TRBV19 to TRBJ2-2; D is unclear. V gave up 6 bases and J gave up 1 base, with 21 bases separating them. The CDR3 extends over 18 amino acids. The V gene's germline CDR1 is LNHDA and CDR2 SQIVND (reference sequence). CDR3 sequence (DNA): TGTGCCAGTAGAGAGACAACCATTCTAATGGGGAACACCGGGGAGCTGTTTTTT. Encoded protein: CASRETTILMGNTGELFF.

The J gene is TRBJ2-1, the V gene TRBV28; TRBD1 matches 8 bases. The CDR3 has 14 amino acids. The V segment lost 2 bases and the J segment 8 bases; nucleotides outside the gene matches: 5. CDR1 is MDHEN, CDR2 SYDVKM, per germline. The CDR3 nucleotides read TGTGCCAGCAGTTTAGGACAGGGTTCTGATGAGCAGTTCTTC. This encodes CASSLGQGSDEQFF.

The chain couples TRBV6-5 to TRBJ2-2; 7 bases line up with TRBD1. V shed 10 bases, J shed 3 bases, and the junction held 8 bases outside the gene matches. CDR1 is MNHEY, CDR2 SVGAGI, per germline. The CDR3 sequence is 14 residues long. The chain's CDR3 is CATRSGQYTGELFF. The DNA for the CDR3 is TGTGCCACCCGGTCGGGACAGTACACCGGGGAGCTGTTTTTT.

V is TRBV7-6 and J is TRBJ2-1; 15 bases are shared with TRBD2. The V and J ends lost 2 bases and 6 bases, in that order; junction bases with no gene match: 5. This CDR3 region has 17 residues. Germline loops: CDR1 SGHVS, CDR2 FNYEAQ. CDR3 DNA: TGTGCCAGCAGCTTAACAGGACTAGCGGGGGGGCGCAATGAGCAGTTCTTC. Translation gives CASSLTGLAGGRNEQFF.

CDR3 nucleotide sequence: TGTGCCTCCCGGGACAGATCGTCTCAGCCCCAGCATTTT. This encodes CASRDRSSQPQHF. The V gene is TRBV19, the J gene TRBJ1-5; 7 bases agree with TRBD1. The CDR3 extends over 13 amino acids. The junction had 10 bases not matched to a gene; V was cut back by 11 bases and J by 6 bases. Germline assignment: CDR1 LNHDA and CDR2 SQIVND (reference sequence).

This sequence joins TRBV6-5 and TRBJ1-1; 7 nucleotides align to TRBD1. Germline CDR1 and CDR2: MNHEY and SVGAGI. CDR3 length: 14 residues. The V and J ends lost 6 bases and 0 bases, in that order; junction bases with no gene match: 4. The CDR3 sequence is CASRRGTVNTEAFF. CDR3 in DNA: TGTGCCAGCAGGAGAGGGACAGTGAACACTGAAGCTTTCTTT.

The V call is TRBV30, the J call TRBJ1-3; D is ambiguous. This CDR3 spans 12 amino acids. The V gene's germline CDR1 is GTSNPN and CDR2 SVGIG (reference sequence). V was cut by 2 bases and J by 0 bases, with 2 bases left in between. CDR3 in DNA: TGTGCCTGGAGTTACTCTGGAAACACCATATATTTT. Amino acids: CAWSYSGNTIYF.

This clone was observed a handful of times. The J gene is TRBJ2-7, the V gene TRBV20-1; TRBD2 might be the D (5 bases). Germline CDR1 DFQATT, CDR2 SNEGSKA (reference sequence). V lost 3 bases and J 1 base, leaving 19 bases between the germline ends. The CDR3 loop spans 16 amino acids. In DNA, the CDR3 is TGCAGTGCTAGTTCACTTGAGGGCCTAGGGTCCTACGAGCAGTACTTC. This translates into CSASSLEGLGSYEQYF.

V gene TRBV27 combines with J gene TRBJ2-7, with 10 bases lining up with TRBD1. This CDR3 comprises 16 residues. The germline gives CDR1 MNHEY, CDR2 SMNVEV (reference sequence). V dropped 5 bases and J dropped 2; count of bases not matched to a gene: 9. The CDR3 bases are TGTGCCAGCAGTCCATCCCTCGGGACAGGGGCCTACGAGCAGTACTTC. This codes for CASSPSLGTGAYEQYF.

The J gene is TRBJ1-1, the V gene TRBV5-1; 7 bases line up with TRBD1. In germline, CDR1 is SGHRS, CDR2 YFSETQ. This CDR3 region has 14 residues. Trimming at V came to 0 bases and at J to 5 bases, leaving 4 bases not matched to a gene. In DNA, the CDR3 is TGCGCCAGCAGCTTGGGACAGGGTCTGACTGAAGCTTTCTTT. Translating gives CASSLGQGLTEAFF. Based on the CDR3 plus reference TRBV5-1 and TRBJ1-1, the full variable domain is KAGVTQTPRYLIKTRGQQVTLSCSPISGHRSVSWYQQTPGQGLQFLFEYFSETQRNKGNFPGRFSGRQFSNSRSEMNVSTLELGDSALYLCASSLGQGLTEAFFGQGTRLTVV.

The rearrangement links TRBV5-1 to TRBJ1-1; D ambiguous. Trimming shortened V by 0 bases and J by 1 base, and 10 bases separated the two germline ends. Germline V lookup: CDR1 SGHRS, CDR2 YFSETQ. CDR3 length equals 15 residues. CDR3 nucleotides: TGCGCCAGCAGCTTGGTTGGAGGTCAGAACACTGAAGCTTTCTTT. Translation: CASSLVGGQNTEAFF.

The table lists this clone with a count of one. V gene TRBV5-1 combines with J gene TRBJ2-2; TRBD1 is a possible D gene (5 bases). Trimming removed 0 bases from V and 1 base from J, with 7 bases in between. This CDR3 contains 15 residues. Germline V CDR1 and CDR2: SGHRS, YFSETQ. The CDR3 sequence: CASSLVGQNTGELFF. The CDR3 DNA sequence: TGCGCCAGCAGCTTGGTAGGACAGAACACCGGGGAGCTGTTTTTT.

This chain joins TRBV27 and TRBJ2-3, with 16 bases identical to TRBD2. Trimming cost V 2 bases and J 4 bases; bases outside gene matches: 6. The V gene's germline CDR1 is MNHEY and CDR2 SMNVEV (reference sequence). CDR3 length: 18 amino acids. CDR3 residues: CASSLIPGTSGGADTQYF. The CDR3 DNA sequence: TGTGCCAGCAGTTTAATCCCTGGGACTAGCGGGGGGGCAGATACGCAGTATTTT.